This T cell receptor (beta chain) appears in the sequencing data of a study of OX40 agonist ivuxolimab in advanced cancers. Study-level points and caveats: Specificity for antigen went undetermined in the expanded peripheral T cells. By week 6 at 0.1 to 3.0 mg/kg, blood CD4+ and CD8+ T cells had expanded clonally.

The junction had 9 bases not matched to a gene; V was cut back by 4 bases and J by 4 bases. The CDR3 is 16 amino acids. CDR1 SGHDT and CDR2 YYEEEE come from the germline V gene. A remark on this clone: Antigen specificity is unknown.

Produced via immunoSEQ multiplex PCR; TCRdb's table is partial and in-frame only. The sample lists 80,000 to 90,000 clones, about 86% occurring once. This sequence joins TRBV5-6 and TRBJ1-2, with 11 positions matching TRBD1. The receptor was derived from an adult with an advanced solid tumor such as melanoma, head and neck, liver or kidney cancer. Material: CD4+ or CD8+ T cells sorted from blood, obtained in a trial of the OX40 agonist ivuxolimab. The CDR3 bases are TGTGCCAGCAGCCCCGTTGGGGACAGGGGGACCTATGGCTACACCTTC. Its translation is CASSPVGDRGTYGYTF.